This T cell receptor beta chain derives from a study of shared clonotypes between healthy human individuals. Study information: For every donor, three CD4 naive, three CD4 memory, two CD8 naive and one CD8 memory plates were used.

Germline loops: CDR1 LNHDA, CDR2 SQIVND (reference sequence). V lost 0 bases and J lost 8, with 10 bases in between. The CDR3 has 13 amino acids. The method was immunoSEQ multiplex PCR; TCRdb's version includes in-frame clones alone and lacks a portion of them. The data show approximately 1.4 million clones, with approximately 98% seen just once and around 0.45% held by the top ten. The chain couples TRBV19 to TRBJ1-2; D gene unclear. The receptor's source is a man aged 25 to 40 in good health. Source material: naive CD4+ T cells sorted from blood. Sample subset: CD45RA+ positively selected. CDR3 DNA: TGTGCCAGTAGTATAGATGGACGAGCGGGCTACACCTTC. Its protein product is CASSIDGRAGYTF. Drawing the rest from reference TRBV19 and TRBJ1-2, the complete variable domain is DGGITQSPKYLFRKEGQNVTLSCEQNLNHDAMYWYRQDPGQGLRLIYYSQIVNDFQKGDIAEGYSVSREKKESFPLTVTSAQKNPTAFYLCASSIDGRAGYTFGSGTRLTVV.